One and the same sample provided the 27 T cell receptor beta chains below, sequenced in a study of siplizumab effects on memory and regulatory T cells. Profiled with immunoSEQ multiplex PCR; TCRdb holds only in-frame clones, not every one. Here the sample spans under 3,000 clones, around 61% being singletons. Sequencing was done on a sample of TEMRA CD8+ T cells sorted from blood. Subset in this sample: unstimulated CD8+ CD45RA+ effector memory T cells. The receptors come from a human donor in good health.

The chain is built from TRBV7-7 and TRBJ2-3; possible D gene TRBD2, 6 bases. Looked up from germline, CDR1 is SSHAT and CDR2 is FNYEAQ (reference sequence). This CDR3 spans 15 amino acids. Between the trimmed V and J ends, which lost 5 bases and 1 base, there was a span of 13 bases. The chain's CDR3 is CASSTGLLGTDTQYF. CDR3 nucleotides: TGTGCCAGCAGCACAGGACTACTCGGCACAGATACGCAGTATTTT.

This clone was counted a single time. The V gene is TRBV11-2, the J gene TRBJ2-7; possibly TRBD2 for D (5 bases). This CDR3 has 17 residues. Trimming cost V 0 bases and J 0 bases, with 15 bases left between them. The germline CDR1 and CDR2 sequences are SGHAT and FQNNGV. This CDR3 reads CASSLDDREISSYEQYF. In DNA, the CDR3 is TGTGCCAGCAGCTTAGATGATCGGGAAATTAGCTCCTACGAGCAGTACTTC.

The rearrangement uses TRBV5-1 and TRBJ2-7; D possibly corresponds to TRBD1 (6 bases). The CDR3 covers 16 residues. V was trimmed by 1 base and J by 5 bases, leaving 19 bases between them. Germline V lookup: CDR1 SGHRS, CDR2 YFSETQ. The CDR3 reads CASSLLIGRGRDEQYF. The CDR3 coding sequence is TGCGCCAGCAGCTTGTTAATTGGCAGGGGCCGGGACGAGCAGTACTTC.

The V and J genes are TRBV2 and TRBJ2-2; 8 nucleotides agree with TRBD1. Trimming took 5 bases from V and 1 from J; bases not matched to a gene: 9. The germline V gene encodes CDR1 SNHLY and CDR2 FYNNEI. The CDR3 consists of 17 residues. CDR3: CASSTPRDRLNTGELFF. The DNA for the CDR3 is TGTGCCAGCAGTACTCCGCGGGACAGGTTGAACACCGGGGAGCTGTTTTTT.

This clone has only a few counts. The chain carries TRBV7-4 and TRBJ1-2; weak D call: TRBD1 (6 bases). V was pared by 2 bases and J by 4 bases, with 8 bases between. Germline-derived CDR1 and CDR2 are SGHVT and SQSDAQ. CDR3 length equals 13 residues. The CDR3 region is CASSLTGPYGYTF. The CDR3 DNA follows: TGTGCCAGCAGCTTAACAGGGCCCTATGGCTACACCTTC. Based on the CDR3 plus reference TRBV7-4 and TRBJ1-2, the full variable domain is GAGVSQSPRYKVAKRGRDVALRCDSISGHVTLYWYRQTLGQGSEVLTYSQSDAQRDKSGRPSGRFSAERPERSVSTLKIQRTEQGDSAVYLCASSLTGPYGYTFGSGTRLTVV.

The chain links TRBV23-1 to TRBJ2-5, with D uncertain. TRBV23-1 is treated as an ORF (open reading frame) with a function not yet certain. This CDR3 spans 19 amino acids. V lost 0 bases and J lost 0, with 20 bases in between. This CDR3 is CASSQSTTGLRDHQETQYF. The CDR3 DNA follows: TGCGCCAGCAGTCAATCGACGACGGGCCTAAGGGATCACCAAGAGACCCAGTACTTC.

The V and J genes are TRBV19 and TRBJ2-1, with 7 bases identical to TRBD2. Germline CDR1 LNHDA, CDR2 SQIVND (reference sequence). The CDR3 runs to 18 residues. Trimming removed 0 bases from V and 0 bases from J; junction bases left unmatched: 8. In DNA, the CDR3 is TGTGCCAGTAGTATAGATTGGGGAGGGGATTACTCCTACAATGAGCAGTTCTTC. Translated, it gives CASSIDWGGDYSYNEQFF. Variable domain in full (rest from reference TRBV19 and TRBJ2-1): DGGITQSPKYLFRKEGQNVTLSCEQNLNHDAMYWYRQDPGQGLRLIYYSQIVNDFQKGDIAEGYSVSREKKESFPLTVTSAQKNPTAFYLCASSIDWGGDYSYNEQFFGPGTRLTVL.

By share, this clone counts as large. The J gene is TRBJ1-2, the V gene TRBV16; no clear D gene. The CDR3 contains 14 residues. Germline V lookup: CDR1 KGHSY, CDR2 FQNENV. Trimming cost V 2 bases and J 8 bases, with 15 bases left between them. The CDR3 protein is CASSQRWAFSGYTF. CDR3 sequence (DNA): TGTGCCAGCAGCCAACGTTGGGCTTTCAGCGGCTACACCTTC.

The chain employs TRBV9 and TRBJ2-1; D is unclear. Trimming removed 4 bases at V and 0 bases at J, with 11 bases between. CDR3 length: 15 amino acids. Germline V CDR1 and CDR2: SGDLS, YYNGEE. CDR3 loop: CASSPQMNSYNEQFF. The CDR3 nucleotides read TGTGCCAGCAGCCCCCAGATGAACTCCTACAATGAGCAGTTCTTC.

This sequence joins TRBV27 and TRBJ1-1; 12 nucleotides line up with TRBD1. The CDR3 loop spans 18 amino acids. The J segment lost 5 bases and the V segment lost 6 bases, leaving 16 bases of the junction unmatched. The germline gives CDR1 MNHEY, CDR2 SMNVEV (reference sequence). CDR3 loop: CASSPEGDRGQIVTEAFF. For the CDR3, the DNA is TGTGCCAGCAGCCCGGAGGGGGACAGGGGGCAGATTGTTACTGAAGCTTTCTTT.

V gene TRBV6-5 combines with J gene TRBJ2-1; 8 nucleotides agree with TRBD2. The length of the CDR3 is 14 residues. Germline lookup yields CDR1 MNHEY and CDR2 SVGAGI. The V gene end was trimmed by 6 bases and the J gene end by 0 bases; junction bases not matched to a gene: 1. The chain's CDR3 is CASRSGSSYNEQFF. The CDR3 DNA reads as TGTGCCAGCAGGAGCGGGAGCTCCTACAATGAGCAGTTCTTC.

The CDR3 loop is CASSSTSGRTDTQYF. The CDR3 DNA reads TGCGCCAGCAGCTCCACTAGCGGCCGCACAGATACGCAGTATTTT. The V call is TRBV5-1, the J call TRBJ2-3, with 8 nucleotides matching TRBD2. The J segment lost 1 base and the V segment lost 3 bases, leaving 4 bases of the junction unmatched. The germline V gene encodes CDR1 SGHRS and CDR2 YFSETQ. CDR3 size: 15 residues. The full variable domain, with the rest looked up from reference TRBV5-1 and TRBJ2-3, is KAGVTQTPRYLIKTRGQQVTLSCSPISGHRSVSWYQQTPGQGLQFLFEYFSETQRNKGNFPGRFSGRQFSNSRSEMNVSTLELGDSALYLCASSSTSGRTDTQYFGPGTRLTVL.

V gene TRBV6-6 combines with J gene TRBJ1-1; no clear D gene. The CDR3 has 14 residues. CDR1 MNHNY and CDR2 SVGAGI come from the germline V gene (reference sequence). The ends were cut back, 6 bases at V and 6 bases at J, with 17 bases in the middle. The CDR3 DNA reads TGTGCCAGCAGCATAGGACCCGATGGGGCTGAAGCTTTCTTT. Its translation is CASSIGPDGAEAFF.

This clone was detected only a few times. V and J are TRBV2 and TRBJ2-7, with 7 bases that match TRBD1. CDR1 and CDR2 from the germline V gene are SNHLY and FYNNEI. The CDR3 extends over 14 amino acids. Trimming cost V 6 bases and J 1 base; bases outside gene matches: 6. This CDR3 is CASRPTGLSYEQYF. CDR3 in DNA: TGTGCCAGCAGACCGACAGGGTTGTCCTACGAGCAGTACTTC. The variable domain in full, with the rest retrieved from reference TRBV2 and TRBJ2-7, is EPEVTQTPSHQVTQMGQEVILRCVPISNHLYFYWYRQILGQKVEFLVSFYNNEISEKSEIFDDQFSVERPDGSNFTLKIRSTKLEDSAMYFCASRPTGLSYEQYFGPGTRLTVT.

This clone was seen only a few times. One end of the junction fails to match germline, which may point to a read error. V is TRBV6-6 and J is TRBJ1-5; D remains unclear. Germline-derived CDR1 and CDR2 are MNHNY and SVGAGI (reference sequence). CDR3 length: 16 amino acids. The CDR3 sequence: CAISASFLGSNQPQHF. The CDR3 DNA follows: TGTGCCATCAGTGCCTCTTTTCTCGGTAGCAATCAGCCCCAGCATTTT.

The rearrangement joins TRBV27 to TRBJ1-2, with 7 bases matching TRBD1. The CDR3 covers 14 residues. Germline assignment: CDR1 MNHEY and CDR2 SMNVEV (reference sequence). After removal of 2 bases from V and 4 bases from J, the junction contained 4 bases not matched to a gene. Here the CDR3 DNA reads TGTGCCAGCAGTTTAGGGGGACAGACCTATGGCTACACCTTC. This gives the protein CASSLGGQTYGYTF.

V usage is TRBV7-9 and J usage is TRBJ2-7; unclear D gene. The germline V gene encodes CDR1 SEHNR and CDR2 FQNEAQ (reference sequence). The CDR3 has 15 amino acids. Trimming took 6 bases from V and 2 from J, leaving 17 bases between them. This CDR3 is CASRQLRTLPYEQYF. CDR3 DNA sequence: TGTGCCAGCAGGCAACTACGGACGTTACCCTACGAGCAGTACTTC.

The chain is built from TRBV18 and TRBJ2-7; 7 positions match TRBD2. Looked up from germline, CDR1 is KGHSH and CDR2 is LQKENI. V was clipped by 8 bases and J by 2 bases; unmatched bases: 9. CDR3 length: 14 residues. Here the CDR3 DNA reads TGTGCCAGCGCCGTTGGGGGGGGTACCTACGAGCAGTACTTC. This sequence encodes CASAVGGGTYEQYF.

The CDR3 is CASSWGQDITNEKLFF. The CDR3 nucleotides read TGTGCCAGCAGCTGGGGACAGGACATCACTAATGAAAAACTGTTTTTT. This chain uses TRBV7-6 with TRBJ1-4, with 8 bases that match TRBD1. J gave up 2 bases and V 4 bases, and 6 bases lay outside the gene matches. The length of the CDR3 is 16 residues. Germline V lookup: CDR1 SGHVS, CDR2 FNYEAQ.

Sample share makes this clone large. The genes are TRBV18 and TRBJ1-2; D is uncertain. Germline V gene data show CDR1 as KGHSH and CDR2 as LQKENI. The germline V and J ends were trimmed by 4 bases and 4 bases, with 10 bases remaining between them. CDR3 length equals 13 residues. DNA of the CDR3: TGTGCCAGCTCACGAGGAACAGTCTATGGCTACACCTTC. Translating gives CASSRGTVYGYTF.

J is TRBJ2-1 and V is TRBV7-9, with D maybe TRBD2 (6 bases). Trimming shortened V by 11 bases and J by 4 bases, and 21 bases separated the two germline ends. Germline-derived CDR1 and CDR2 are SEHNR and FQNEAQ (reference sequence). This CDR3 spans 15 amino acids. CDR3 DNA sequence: TGTGCCGGATCAACAGTAAGGGAGGAATACAATGAGCAGTTCTTC. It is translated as CAGSTVREEYNEQFF. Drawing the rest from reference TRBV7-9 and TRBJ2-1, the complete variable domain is DTGVSQNPRHKITKRGQNVTFRCDPISEHNRLYWYRQTLGQGPEFLTYFQNEAQLEKSRLLSDRFSAERPKGSFSTLEIQRTEQGDSAMYLCAGSTVREEYNEQFFGPGTRLTVL.

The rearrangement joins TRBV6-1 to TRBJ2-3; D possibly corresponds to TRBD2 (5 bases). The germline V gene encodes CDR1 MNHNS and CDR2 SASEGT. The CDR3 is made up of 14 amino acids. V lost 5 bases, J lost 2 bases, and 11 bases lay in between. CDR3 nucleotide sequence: TGTGCCAGCAGTAAGAGGGCAGACACAGATACGCAGTATTTT. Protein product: CASSKRADTDTQYF.

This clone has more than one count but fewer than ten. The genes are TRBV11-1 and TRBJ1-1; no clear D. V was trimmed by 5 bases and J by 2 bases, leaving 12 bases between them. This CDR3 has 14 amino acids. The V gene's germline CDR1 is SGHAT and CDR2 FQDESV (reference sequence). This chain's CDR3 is CASSPRRPNTEAFF. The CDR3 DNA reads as TGTGCCAGCAGCCCACGTAGGCCCAACACTGAAGCTTTCTTT.

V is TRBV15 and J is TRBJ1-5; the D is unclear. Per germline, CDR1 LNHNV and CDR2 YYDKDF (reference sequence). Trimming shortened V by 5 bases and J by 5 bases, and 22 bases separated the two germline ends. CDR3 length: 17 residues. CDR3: CATSPLWKGPQDQPQHF. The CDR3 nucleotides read TGTGCCACCAGCCCGCTCTGGAAGGGTCCCCAGGATCAGCCCCAGCATTTT. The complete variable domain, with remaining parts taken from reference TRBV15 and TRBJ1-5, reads DAMVIQNPRYQVTQFGKPVTLSCSQTLNHNVMYWYQQKSSQAPKLLFHYYDKDFNNEADTPDNFQSRRPNTSFCFLDIRSPGLGDTAMYLCATSPLWKGPQDQPQHFGDGTRLSIL.

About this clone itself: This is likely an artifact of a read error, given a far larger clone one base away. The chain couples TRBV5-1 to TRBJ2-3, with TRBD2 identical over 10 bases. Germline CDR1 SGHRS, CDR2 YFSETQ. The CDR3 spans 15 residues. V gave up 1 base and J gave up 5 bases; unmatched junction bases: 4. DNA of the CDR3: TGCGCCAGCAGCTTGACTAGCGGGATGGGAGATACGCAGTATTTT. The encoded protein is CASSLTSGMGDTQYF.

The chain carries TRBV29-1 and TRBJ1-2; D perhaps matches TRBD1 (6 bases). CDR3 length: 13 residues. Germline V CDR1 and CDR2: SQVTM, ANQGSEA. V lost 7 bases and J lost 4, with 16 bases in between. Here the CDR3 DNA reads TGCAGCGCCCGAGCACAGGGTGGCTATGGCTACACCTTC. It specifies CSARAQGGYGYTF.

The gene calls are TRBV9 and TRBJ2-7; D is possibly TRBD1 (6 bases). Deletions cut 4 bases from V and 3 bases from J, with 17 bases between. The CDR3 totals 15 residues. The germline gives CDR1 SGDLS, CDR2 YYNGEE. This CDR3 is CASSLFPGHIYEQYF. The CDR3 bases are TGTGCCAGCAGCTTGTTCCCGGGACATATCTACGAGCAGTACTTC.